Listed below are T cell receptor beta chains from one sample, sequenced in a study of T cell changes during pregnancy in multiple sclerosis. TCRdb's table, derived via immunoSEQ multiplex PCR, lists solely in-frame clones and lacks some. Among 40,000 to 45,000 clones listed, about nine tenths were seen once. The sequenced sample was CD4+ T cells from peripheral blood mononuclear cells, obtained before pregnancy. The receptor source for this set is a female donor with multiple sclerosis, enrolled in a pregnancy study. The CDR3 runs from the conserved cysteine through the conserved F or W. The D gene is left open where the match is weak. Clone sizes are given selectively: once, few, many, or a class where the clone is expanded.

J gene | clone size | V gene | D gene | CDR3 DNA | CDR3 protein
TRBJ1-1 | . | TRBV4-2 | TRBD1 | TGTGCCAGCACAAACAGGGGTATGAACACTGAAGCTTTCTTT | CASTNRGMNTEAFF
TRBJ2-1 | once | TRBV7-3 | . | TGTGCCAGCAGCTTATCTGCCTACAATGAGCAGTTCTTC | CASSLSAYNEQFF
TRBJ2-1 | . | TRBV27 | . | TGTGCCAGCAGTCCGGGACTCCCCTACAATGAGCAGTTCTTC | CASSPGLPYNEQFF
TRBJ2-1 | . | TRBV5-1 | TRBD2 | TGCGCCAGCATTTCGGGACTAGCGGGGGGAAATGAGCAGTTCTTC | CASISGLAGGNEQFF
TRBJ1-1 | . | TRBV29-1 | TRBD1 | TGCAGCGCCACAGGGGTGATGAACACTGAAGCTTTCTTT | CSATGVMNTEAFF
TRBJ2-2 | . | TRBV2 | . | TGTGCCAGCAGTCCCGATCGGGCCGGGGAGCTGTTTTTT | CASSPDRAGELFF
TRBJ1-1 | . | TRBV19 | TRBD1 | TGTGCCAGTAGTAGGGGGACAGCTACAGTGAACACTGAAGCTTTCTTT | CASSRGTATVNTEAFF
TRBJ2-2 | . | TRBV5-6 | . | TGTGCCAGCAGCTTGGTAATTAACACCGGGGAGCTGTTTTTT | CASSLVINTGELFF
TRBJ2-5 | . | TRBV5-1 | . | TGCGCCAGCAGCTTCTCCGAGACCCAGTACTTC | CASSFSETQYF
TRBJ2-2 | . | TRBV19 | . | TGTGCCAGTAGGACGGACAGCAACACCGGGGAGCTGTTTTTT | CASRTDSNTGELFF
TRBJ1-6 | . | TRBV7-5 | . | TGTGTCAGAAGCTCAGTGGTCAATTCACCCCTCCACTTT | CVRSSVVNSPLHF
TRBJ1-2 | . | TRBV27 | . | TGTGCCAGCAGCTCTCTAGGCGGATACTATGGCTACACCTTC | CASSSLGGYYGYTF
TRBJ2-1 | . | TRBV18 | TRBD1 | TGTGCCAGCTCTCCGACACAGGGGGCCTCCTACAATGAGCAGTTCTTC | CASSPTQGASYNEQFF
TRBJ2-1 | . | TRBV7-3 | . | TGTGCCAGCAGCTTAGGTCCAGGATCCTACAATGAGCAGTTCTTC | CASSLGPGSYNEQFF
TRBJ2-3 | . | TRBV11-3 | TRBD2 | TGTGCCAGCAGCGCCGGACTAGCGGGAGGGCCAGATACGCAGTATTTT | CASSAGLAGGPDTQYF
TRBJ2-5 | . | TRBV5-5 | . | TGTGCCAGCAGCTTAATGGGAGTCGGAGAGACCCAGTACTTC | CASSLMGVGETQYF
TRBJ2-5 | . | TRBV10-3 | . | TGTGCCATCAGTGGGACAGCAGGGAACCAAGAGACCCAGTACTTC | CAISGTAGNQETQYF
TRBJ1-1 | . | TRBV29-1 | . | TGCAGCGTCGAAACAGGGAAAGCGAGCACTGAAGCTTTCTTT | CSVETGKASTEAFF
TRBJ2-4 | . | TRBV6-1 | . | TGTGCCAGCAGTGAAGCCTCTGGAGTGCCGGTTTTAAACATTCAGTACTTC | CASSEASGVPVLNIQYF
TRBJ1-2 | . | TRBV15 | . | TGTGCCACCAGCAGAGACCAGAGGAATGGCTACACCTTC | CATSRDQRNGYTF
TRBJ2-4 | . | TRBV5-4 | . | TGTGCCAGCAGCTTGGCCGTGGGAGGGGGGAAGGACTTC | CASSLAVGGGKDF
TRBJ1-2 | . | TRBV19 | TRBD1 | TGTGCCAGTAGTCCAGACAGGGGGCCAGTCGAATATGGCTACACCTTC | CASSPDRGPVEYGYTF
TRBJ2-7 | . | TRBV27 | . | TGTGCCAGCAGTTCGAGAAACGGTTACGAGCAGTACTTC | CASSSRNGYEQYF
TRBJ1-2 | . | TRBV6-5 | TRBD1 | TGTGCCAGCAGTTCGACAGGGGTAAATGGCTACACCTTC | CASSSTGVNGYTF
TRBJ2-7 | . | TRBV6-5 | . | TGTGCCAGCAGGAAGGGGCCGGAGCAGTACTTC | CASRKGPEQYF
TRBJ2-7 | . | TRBV11-1 | . | TGTGCCAGCAGTCGCGGGGGCCCTGGCTACGAGCAGTACTTC | CASSRGGPGYEQYF
TRBJ2-2 | . | TRBV27 | TRBD1 | TGTGCCAGCAGTTTAGAGGGGGCTGACGGGGAGCTGTTTTTT | CASSLEGADGELFF
TRBJ1-5 | once | TRBV7-9 | . | TGTGCCAGCAGCTTAGCTGAGGGGAGGAATCAGCCCCAGCATTTT | CASSLAEGRNQPQHF
TRBJ1-4 | . | TRBV15 | . | TGTGCCACCAGCAGAGGGGGTTTGGGACAAGCTAATGAAAAACTGTTTTTT | CATSRGGLGQANEKLFF
TRBJ2-1 | once | TRBV27 | TRBD2 | TGTGCCAGCAGTTACAGCGGGAGACACAATGAGCAGTTCTTC | CASSYSGRHNEQFF
TRBJ2-2 | . | TRBV2 | TRBD2 | TGTGCCAGCAGTTTTGGACTAGTCCTGAACACCGGGGAGCTGTTTTTT | CASSFGLVLNTGELFF
TRBJ1-2 | few | TRBV5-1 | TRBD1 | TGCGCCAGCAGCTCATCAGGGGGAGGCTATGGCTACACCTTC | CASSSSGGGYGYTF
TRBJ1-2 | . | TRBV7-2 | TRBD1 | TGTGCCAGCAGCCTAGACAGGGGAAGAGGCTACACCTTC | CASSLDRGRGYTF
TRBJ1-6 | . | TRBV7-2 | . | TGTGCCAGCAGCTTAGACAGTTATGGGCAAGGGGGTAGGAATTCACCCCTCCACTTT | CASSLDSYGQGGRNSPLHF
TRBJ1-2 | . | TRBV6-5 | . | TGTGCCAGCAGTTACATTCTCTATGGCTACACCTTC | CASSYILYGYTF
TRBJ1-1 | . | TRBV6-5 | TRBD1 | TGTGCCAGCAGTCCGACAGGGATCACTGAAGCTTTCTTT | CASSPTGITEAFF
TRBJ2-4 | . | TRBV28 | TRBD1 | TGTGCCAGCAGTTCGGGACAGGCCAAAAACATTCAGTACTTC | CASSSGQAKNIQYF
TRBJ2-1 | . | TRBV18 | . | TGTGCCAGCTCACAAACTGAGGGGGGGGGTGATGTGGACAATGAGCAGTTCTTC | CASSQTEGGGDVDNEQFF
TRBJ1-4 | . | TRBV5-1 | TRBD1 | TGCGCCAGCAGCTTAGGGGGCCAGGCTAATGAAAAACTGTTTTTT | CASSLGGQANEKLFF
TRBJ1-3 | . | TRBV11-2 | TRBD1 | TGTGCCAGCACCTACCGGACAGGGCAACTCTCTGGAAACACCATATATTTT | CASTYRTGQLSGNTIYF